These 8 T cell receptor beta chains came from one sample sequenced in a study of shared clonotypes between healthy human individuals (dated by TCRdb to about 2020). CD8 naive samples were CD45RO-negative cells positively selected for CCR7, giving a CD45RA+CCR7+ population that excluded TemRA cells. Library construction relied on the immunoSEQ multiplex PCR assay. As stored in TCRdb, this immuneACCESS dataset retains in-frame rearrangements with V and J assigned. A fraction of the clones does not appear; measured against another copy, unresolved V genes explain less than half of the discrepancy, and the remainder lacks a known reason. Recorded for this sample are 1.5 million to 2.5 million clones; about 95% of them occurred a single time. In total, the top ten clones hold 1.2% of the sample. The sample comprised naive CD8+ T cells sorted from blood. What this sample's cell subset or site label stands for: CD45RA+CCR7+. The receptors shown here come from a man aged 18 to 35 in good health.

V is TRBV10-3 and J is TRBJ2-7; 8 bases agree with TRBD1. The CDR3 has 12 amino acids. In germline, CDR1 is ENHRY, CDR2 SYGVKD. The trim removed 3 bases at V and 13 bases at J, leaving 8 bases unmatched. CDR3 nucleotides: TGTGCCATCAGTGACTCGGACAGGGATGGATACTTC. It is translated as CAISDSDRDGYF.

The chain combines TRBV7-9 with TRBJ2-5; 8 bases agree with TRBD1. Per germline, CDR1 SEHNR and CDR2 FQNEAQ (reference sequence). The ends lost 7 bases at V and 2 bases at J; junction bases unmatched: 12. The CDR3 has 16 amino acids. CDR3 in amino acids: CASTPFGQGAQETQYF. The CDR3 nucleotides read TGTGCCAGCACCCCGTTTGGACAGGGCGCGCAAGAGACCCAGTACTTC.

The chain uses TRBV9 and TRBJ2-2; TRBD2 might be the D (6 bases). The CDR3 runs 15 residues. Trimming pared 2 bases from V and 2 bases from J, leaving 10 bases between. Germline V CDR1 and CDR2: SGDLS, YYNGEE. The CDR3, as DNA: TGTGCCAGCAGCGTTTGGGACTTAAACACCGGGGAGCTGTTTTTT. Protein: CASSVWDLNTGELFF.

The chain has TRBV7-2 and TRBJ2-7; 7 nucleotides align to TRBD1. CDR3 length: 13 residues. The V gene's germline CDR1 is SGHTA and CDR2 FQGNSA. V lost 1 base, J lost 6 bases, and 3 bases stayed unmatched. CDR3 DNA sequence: TGTGCCAGCAGCTTAGGACGACAGGGCGAGCAGTACTTC. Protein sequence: CASSLGRQGEQYF.

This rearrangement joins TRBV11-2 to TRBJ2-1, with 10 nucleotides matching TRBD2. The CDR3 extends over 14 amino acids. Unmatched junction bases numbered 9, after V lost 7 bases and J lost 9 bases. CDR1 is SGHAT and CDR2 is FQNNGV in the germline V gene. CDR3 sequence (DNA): TGTGCCAGCACCCTGGGGGGGACTAGCGTTGAGCAGTTCTTC. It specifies CASTLGGTSVEQFF.

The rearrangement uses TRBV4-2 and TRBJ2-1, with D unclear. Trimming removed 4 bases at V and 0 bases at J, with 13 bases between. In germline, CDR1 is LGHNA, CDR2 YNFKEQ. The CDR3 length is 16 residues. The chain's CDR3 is CASSPVVFPSYNEQFF. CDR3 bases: TGTGCCAGCAGCCCAGTGGTCTTCCCCTCCTACAATGAGCAGTTCTTC.

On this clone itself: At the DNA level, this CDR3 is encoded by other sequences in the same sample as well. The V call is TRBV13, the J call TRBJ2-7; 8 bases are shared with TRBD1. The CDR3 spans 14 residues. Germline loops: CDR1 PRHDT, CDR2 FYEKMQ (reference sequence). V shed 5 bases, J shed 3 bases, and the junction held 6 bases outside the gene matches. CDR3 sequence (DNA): TGTGCCAGCAGCCCGGGGACAGGAGACTACGAGCAGTACTTC. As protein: CASSPGTGDYEQYF.

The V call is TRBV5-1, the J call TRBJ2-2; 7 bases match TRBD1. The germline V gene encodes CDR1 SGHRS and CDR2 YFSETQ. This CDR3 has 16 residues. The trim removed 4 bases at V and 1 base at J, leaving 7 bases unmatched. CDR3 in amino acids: CASSIGGQLNTGELFF. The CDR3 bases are TGCGCCAGCAGCATTGGGGGACAGTTGAACACCGGGGAGCTGTTTTTT. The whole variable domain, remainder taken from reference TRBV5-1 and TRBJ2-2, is KAGVTQTPRYLIKTRGQQVTLSCSPISGHRSVSWYQQTPGQGLQFLFEYFSETQRNKGNFPGRFSGRQFSNSRSEMNVSTLELGDSALYLCASSIGGQLNTGELFFGEGSRLTVL.